Sequencing of this T cell receptor beta chain was carried out in a study of T cell changes during pregnancy in multiple sclerosis (dated by TCRdb to about 2019). Regarding the study in general: The study examined how the T cell repertoire changed over the course of pregnancy in women with multiple sclerosis.

The CDR3 measures 16 amino acids from cysteine to phenylalanine. Only the CDR3 part of the read is kept: 48 bases, read in frame from the first base. V loses 0 bases at its end and J loses 4 bases; junction bases beyond the gene matches: 5. From a lookup of the germline V gene (reference sequence), CDR1 and CDR2 are PRHDT and FYEKMQ. This clone is considered medium-sized (0.01 to 0.1%). Its antigen remains unidentified. No clone much larger than this one lies a single base away; base qualities are absent. Preparation of the library involved the immunoSEQ multiplex PCR assay. As stored in TCRdb, this immuneACCESS dataset retains in-frame rearrangements with V and J assigned. A fraction of the clones does not appear; measured against another copy, unresolved V genes explain less than half of the discrepancy, and the remainder lacks a known reason. Present in this sample are 4,000 to 6,000 clones, roughly 86% of which were seen just once. The ten largest clonotypes hold roughly 15% of the sample.

Source: CD8+ T cells from peripheral blood mononuclear cells, taken in the second trimester of pregnancy. The V gene is TRBV13 and the J gene is TRBJ2-5; TRBD2 matches 10 bases in the middle. This TCR was sampled from a female donor in good health, enrolled as a control in a pregnancy study. The CDR3 here reads CASSLGLAGSGETQYF. The DNA is as follows: TGTGCCAGCAGCTTAGGACTAGCGGGATCAGGAGAGACCCAGTACTTC.